This T cell receptor (beta chain) comes out of a study of T cells in Graves' hyperthyroidism and ophthalmopathy. Study conclusions and caveats: Stable hyperthyroidism was separated from ophthalmopathy by a model based on 13 V-J features.

V lost 7 bases and J 7 bases, leaving 11 bases between the germline ends. CDR3 length: 13 amino acids. Germline lookup yields CDR1 SGHTA and CDR2 FQGNSA. Regarding this clonotype: Its antigen is not known.

Amplification yielded TCR beta CDR3 regions, with RNA transcripts as the source. TCR CDR3 regions were first amplified by RT-PCR with HTBI primers. TCRdb passed the multiplex PCR reads through MiXCR, listing each CDR3 protein once. The sample has around 620,000 distinct CDR3 sequences; around 15% are singletons. The receptor's source is a woman in her twenties or thirties with Graves' hyperthyroidism. The sample comprised blood. J is TRBJ1-6 and V is TRBV7-2; tentative D call: TRBD1 (6 bases). In DNA form, the CDR3 reads TGTGCCAGCAACGGACAGACAAATTCACCCCTCCACTTT. Protein sequence: CASNGQTNSPLHF.